This TCR beta chain was retrieved from a study of T-cell reconstitution after alpha-beta-depleted transplantation in children. Per germline, CDR1 SGHRS and CDR2 YFSETQ. CDR3 length: 15 residues. Trimming took off 2 bases at V and 0 bases at J, with 8 bases between the two ends. Ten or more counts support this clonotype. A library of TCRbeta sequences, prepared with unique molecular identifiers, was generated. MiXCR, run by TCRdb on the PCR reads, gives a single entry per CDR3 protein. Of some 500,000 distinct CDR3 sequences listed, around 20% are singletons. Here the sequenced sample was PBMCs from the stem cell graft donor, taken from the stem cell graft. The sequence was obtained from a human donor who donated a stem cell graft to a child with acute lymphoblastic leukemia. The gene calls are TRBV5-1 and TRBJ1-4; D may be TRBD1 (5 bases). CDR3: CASSFRGTTNEKLFF. DNA for the CDR3: TGCGCCAGCAGCTTCCGGGGCACAACTAATGAAAAACTGTTTTTT.